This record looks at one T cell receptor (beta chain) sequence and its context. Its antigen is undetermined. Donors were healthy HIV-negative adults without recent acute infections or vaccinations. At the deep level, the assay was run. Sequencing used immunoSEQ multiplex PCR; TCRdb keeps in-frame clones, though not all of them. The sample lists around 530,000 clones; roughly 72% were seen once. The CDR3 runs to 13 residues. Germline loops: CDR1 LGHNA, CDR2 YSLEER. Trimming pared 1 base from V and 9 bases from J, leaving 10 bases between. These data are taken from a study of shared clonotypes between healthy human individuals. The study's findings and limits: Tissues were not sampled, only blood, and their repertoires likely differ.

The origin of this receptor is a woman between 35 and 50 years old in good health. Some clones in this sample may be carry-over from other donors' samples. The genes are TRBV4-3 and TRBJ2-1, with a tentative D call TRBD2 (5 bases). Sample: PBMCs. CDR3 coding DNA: TGCGCCAGCAGCCAAGTCGAAGGGAGTGAGCAGTTCTTC. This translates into CASSQVEGSEQFF.